This TCR beta chain was documented in a study of T-cell memory formation after mild COVID-19. Trimming cost V 4 bases and J 8 bases, with 9 bases left between them. This CDR3 has 12 amino acids. Germline values: CDR1 SEHNR, CDR2 FQNEAQ (reference sequence). On this clonotype itself: Its antigen is currently unknown.

Whole-study findings and limits: Detection of some responders pre-infection suggested pre-existing cross-reactive memory T cells participated.

Constant-segment primers served in 5'RACE that generated TCR alpha and TCR beta cDNA libraries bearing sample barcodes and UMIs. Using its own MiXCR run on the 5' RACE reads, TCRdb lists one record per CDR3 protein. In the table there are around 300,000 distinct CDR3 sequences, 7% to 10% of which are singletons. The chain is built from TRBV7-9 and TRBJ2-1; maybe TRBD1 (5 bases). Sample: PBMCs or a T cell subset sorted from them (not recorded which). The clonotype comes from a man between 18 and 35 years old who had mild COVID-19 (a few samples of this study predate the infection). Cell type and time point are not known. The CDR3 nucleotides read TGTGCCAGCAGCTCTTGGGGCTATGAGCAGTTCTTC. Its protein product is CASSSWGYEQFF.